The clone carrying this TCR beta chain was found a few times. This record comes from a study of somatic mutations in cytotoxic T cells in rheumatoid arthritis. Sequencing was performed with immunoSEQ multiplex PCR; in TCRdb, only in-frame clones are kept and a portion is missing. The table includes 15,000 to 20,000 clones, about 80% detected once. This CDR3 has 15 residues. V was pared by 4 bases and J by 0 bases, with 13 bases between. Germline CDR1 SGHNT, CDR2 YYREEE (reference sequence). This TCR was recovered from an adult with rheumatoid arthritis. The V gene is TRBV5-4, the J gene TRBJ1-2; D not resolved. The sequenced sample was CD8+ T cells sorted from blood. In DNA, the CDR3 is TGTGCCAGCAGCGAGCCGGGCAGCTCTAACTATGGCTACACCTTC. Amino acid sequence: CASSEPGSSNYGYTF.